The 18 T cell receptor beta chains below come from one sample, sequenced in a study of blood T cell repertoires in COVID-19. Sequencing was performed with immunoSEQ multiplex PCR; in TCRdb, only in-frame clones are kept and a portion is missing. The repertoire holds 45,000 to 65,000 clones, with 90% as singletons. Sequencing input: peripheral blood. The receptors stem from a woman of 80 years or more with acute or convalescent COVID-19.

This clone was picked up one time. The chain is built from TRBV7-8 and TRBJ2-1, with 16 bases fitting TRBD2. CDR1 and CDR2 (germline): SGHVS, FQNEAQ. With 3 bases clipped from V and 10 bases from J, the junction kept 3 bases outside the gene matches. The CDR3 loop spans 15 amino acids. CDR3 protein: CASSFGTSGRAEQFF. In DNA form, the CDR3 reads TGTGCCAGCAGCTTCGGGACTAGCGGGAGGGCCGAGCAGTTCTTC.

The rearrangement links TRBV4-1 to TRBJ2-2; TRBD2 aligns across 10 bases. Germline assignment: CDR1 MGHRA and CDR2 YSYEKL. This CDR3 comprises 19 residues. With V trimmed by 0 bases and J by 7 bases, 14 bases remained unmatched. CDR3 nucleotide sequence: TGCGCCAGCAGCCAAGATTTGGGACTAGCGCACTTCGGCGGCGGGGAGCTGTTTTTT. It is translated as CASSQDLGLAHFGGGELFF.

The chain carries TRBV2 and TRBJ1-5; D is unresolved. Looked up from germline, CDR1 is SNHLY and CDR2 is FYNNEI. The CDR3 is 14 residues long. V lost 5 bases, J lost 1 base, and 9 bases lay in between. The CDR3 nucleotides are TGTGCCAGCAGTTTGAGTTGGAGCAATCAGCCCCAGCATTTT. Its protein product is CASSLSWSNQPQHF.

This chain joins TRBV7-2 and TRBJ1-5; D remains ambiguous. The CDR3 runs 13 residues. The V end lost 8 bases, the J end lost 3 bases, and 11 bases lay between the germline ends. From germline, CDR1 is SGHTA and CDR2 FQGNSA. This CDR3 is CASGYGPNQPQHF. CDR3 nucleotide sequence: TGTGCCAGCGGATATGGGCCCAATCAGCCCCAGCATTTT.

The chain recombines TRBV6-2 or TRBV6-3 with TRBJ1-5; TRBD1 matches at 9 bases. CDR1 and CDR2 from the germline V gene are MNHEY and SVGEGT. V shed 6 bases and J 0 bases; nucleotides not matched to a gene: 6. The CDR3 has 16 residues. The DNA for the CDR3 is TGTGCCAGCAGCCGGACAGGGGAAGATAGCAATCAGCCCCAGCATTTT. Protein sequence: CASSRTGEDSNQPQHF.

The V gene is TRBV27, the J gene TRBJ1-2, with 10 nucleotides matching TRBD1. The CDR3 is made up of 15 amino acids. Trimming took 5 bases from V and 7 from J; bases not matched to a gene: 10. CDR1 is MNHEY and CDR2 is SMNVEV in the germline V gene (reference sequence). CDR3 nucleotides: TGTGCCAGCAGTCCCTCCGACAGGGGGCAAAGTGGCTACACCTTC. Amino acid sequence: CASSPSDRGQSGYTF.

The table lists this clone with a count of one. This chain links TRBV19 with TRBJ2-1; D is possibly TRBD1 (6 bases). The V end lost 3 bases, the J end lost 9 bases, and 18 bases lay between the germline ends. CDR3 length: 15 amino acids. The germline V gene encodes CDR1 LNHDA and CDR2 SQIVND (reference sequence). The CDR3 loop is CASSMATGQQGEQFF. The DNA of the CDR3 is TGTGCCAGTAGTATGGCGACAGGCCAGCAAGGTGAGCAGTTCTTC.

This chain links TRBV27 with TRBJ2-1; TRBD1 aligns across 11 bases. V shed 4 bases, J shed 8 bases, and the junction held 7 bases outside the gene matches. Germline-derived CDR1 and CDR2 are MNHEY and SMNVEV (reference sequence). The CDR3 consists of 15 residues. CDR3 sequence (DNA): TGTGCCAGCAGTTCCCGGACAGGGGGCTTCTATGAGCAGTTCTTC. This sequence encodes CASSSRTGGFYEQFF.

This chain uses TRBV5-1 with TRBJ2-5, with 13 bases identical to TRBD2. In germline, CDR1 is SGHRS, CDR2 YFSETQ. The junction had 11 bases not matched to a gene; V was cut back by 1 base and J by 2 bases. This CDR3 has 19 amino acids. The chain's CDR3 is CASSLRTSGRTRVQETQYF. For the CDR3, the DNA is TGCGCCAGCAGCTTGAGGACTAGCGGGAGAACCAGGGTACAAGAGACCCAGTACTTC.

This sequence joins TRBV14 and TRBJ1-2, with 10 positions matching TRBD1. Germline V gene lookup returns CDR1 SGHDN and CDR2 FVKESK. This CDR3 is built from 16 residues. Germline trimming cut 4 bases from V and 5 bases from J; bases unmatched to any gene: 10. CDR3 bases: TGTGCCAGCAGCCGAGGGACAGGGGCCGCAGGGTATGGCTACACCTTC. This translates into CASSRGTGAAGYGYTF. Full variable domain (rest looked up from reference TRBV14 and TRBJ1-2): EAGVTQFPSHSVIEKGQTVTLRCDPISGHDNLYWYRRVMGKEIKFLLHFVKESKQDESGMPNNRFLAERTGGTYSTLKVQPAELEDSGVYFCASSRGTGAAGYGYTFGSGTRLTVV.

Only one count was recorded for this clone. The chain couples TRBV28 to TRBJ1-2; D not resolved. The germline gives CDR1 MDHEN, CDR2 SYDVKM. V was pared by 3 bases and J by 4 bases, with 6 bases between. The CDR3 spans 12 residues. The CDR3 sequence is CASSFRFYGYTF. CDR3 in DNA: TGTGCCAGCAGTTTCAGGTTCTATGGCTACACCTTC.

This chain links TRBV6-1 with TRBJ1-1; tentative D call: TRBD1 (5 bases). Trimming shortened V by 0 bases and J by 4 bases, and 21 bases separated the two germline ends. CDR3 size: 18 residues. Germline V lookup: CDR1 MNHNS, CDR2 SASEGT. DNA for the CDR3: TGTGCCAGCAGTGAAGCTGTACCGGGGGGGGTCTGGGGCACTGAAGCTTTCTTT. Translating gives CASSEAVPGGVWGTEAFF.

This chain links TRBV6-5 with TRBJ2-7; 12 bases are a match to TRBD1. The CDR3 spans 15 residues. V shed 5 bases and J 4 bases; nucleotides not matched to a gene: 6. CDR1 is MNHEY, CDR2 SVGAGI, per germline. CDR3 residues: CASSPGTGGIYEQYF. The DNA for the CDR3 is TGTGCCAGCAGTCCAGGGACAGGGGGCATTTACGAGCAGTACTTC.

The rearrangement joins TRBV7-2 to TRBJ1-1; D unresolved. The V and J ends lost 1 base and 7 bases respectively, with 13 bases between them. This CDR3 has 14 residues. CDR1 SGHTA and CDR2 FQGNSA come from the germline V gene. CDR3 loop: CASSLGRLYNEAFF. The CDR3 DNA sequence: TGTGCCAGCAGCTTAGGCAGACTTTATAATGAAGCTTTCTTT.

This clone was seen once. CDR3 amino acids: CASSFDGRGSGNTIYF. The DNA of the CDR3 is TGCGCCAGCAGCTTTGACGGACGGGGGAGTGGAAACACCATATATTTT. The chain combines TRBV4-1 with TRBJ1-3; weak D call: TRBD1 (5 bases). With 5 bases removed from V and 3 bases from J, the gap between germline ends came to 17 bases. The CDR3 runs to 16 residues. Germline-derived CDR1 and CDR2 are MGHRA and YSYEKL.

The genes are TRBV7-8 and TRBJ2-7; D may be TRBD2 (6 bases). This CDR3 is built from 15 residues. CDR1 is SGHVS, CDR2 FQNEAQ, per germline. Trimming stripped 1 base from V and 2 bases from J, with 12 bases between. The CDR3 reads CASSLERVPTYEQYF. The CDR3 nucleotides are TGTGCCAGCAGCTTAGAGCGGGTTCCCACCTACGAGCAGTACTTC. Filled out from reference TRBV7-8 and TRBJ2-7, the complete variable domain reads GAGVSQSPRYKVAKRGQDVALRCDPISGHVSLFWYQQALGQGPEFLTYFQNEAQLDKSGLPSDRFFAERPEGSVSTLKIQRTQQEDSAVYLCASSLERVPTYEQYFGPGTRLTVT.

This chain uses TRBV19 with TRBJ2-1; weak D call: TRBD2 (6 bases). Trimming removed 9 bases at V and 0 bases at J, with 18 bases between. Per germline, CDR1 LNHDA and CDR2 SQIVND (reference sequence). The CDR3 has 16 amino acids. The CDR3 DNA follows: TGTGCCAGCCAGTCGGGACTCAGGAGCTCCTACAATGAGCAGTTCTTC. It codes for CASQSGLRSSYNEQFF. Variable domain in full (rest from reference TRBV19 and TRBJ2-1): DGGITQSPKYLFRKEGQNVTLSCEQNLNHDAMYWYRQDPGQGLRLIYYSQIVNDFQKGDIAEGYSVSREKKESFPLTVTSAQKNPTAFYLCASQSGLRSSYNEQFFGPGTRLTVL.

This sequence joins TRBV6-2 or TRBV6-3 and TRBJ2-1; 9 bases are a match to TRBD2. Trimming took 0 bases from V and 6 from J; bases not matched to a gene: 6. CDR1 is MNHEY and CDR2 is SVGEGT in the germline V gene. The CDR3 contains 16 residues. The CDR3 DNA reads TGTGCCAGCAGTTACTCGAAGACTAGCGGTGTCAATGAGCAGTTCTTC. This codes for CASSYSKTSGVNEQFF.